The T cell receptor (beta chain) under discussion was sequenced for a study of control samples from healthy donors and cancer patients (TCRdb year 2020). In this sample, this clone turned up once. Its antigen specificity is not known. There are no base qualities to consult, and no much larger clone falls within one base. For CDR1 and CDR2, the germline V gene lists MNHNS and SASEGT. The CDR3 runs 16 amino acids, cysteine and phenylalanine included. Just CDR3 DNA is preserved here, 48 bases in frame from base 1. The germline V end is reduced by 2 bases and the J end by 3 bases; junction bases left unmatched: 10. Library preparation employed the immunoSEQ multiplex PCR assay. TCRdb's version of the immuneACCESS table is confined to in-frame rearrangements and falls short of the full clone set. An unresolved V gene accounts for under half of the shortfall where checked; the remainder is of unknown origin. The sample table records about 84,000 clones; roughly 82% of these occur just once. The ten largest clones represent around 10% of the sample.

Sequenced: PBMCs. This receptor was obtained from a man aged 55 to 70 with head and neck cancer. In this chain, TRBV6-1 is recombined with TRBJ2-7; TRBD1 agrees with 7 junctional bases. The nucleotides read TGTGCCAGCAGTGAAACGACGGGACAGACTCTCTACGAGCAGTACTTC. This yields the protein CASSETTGQTLYEQYF.